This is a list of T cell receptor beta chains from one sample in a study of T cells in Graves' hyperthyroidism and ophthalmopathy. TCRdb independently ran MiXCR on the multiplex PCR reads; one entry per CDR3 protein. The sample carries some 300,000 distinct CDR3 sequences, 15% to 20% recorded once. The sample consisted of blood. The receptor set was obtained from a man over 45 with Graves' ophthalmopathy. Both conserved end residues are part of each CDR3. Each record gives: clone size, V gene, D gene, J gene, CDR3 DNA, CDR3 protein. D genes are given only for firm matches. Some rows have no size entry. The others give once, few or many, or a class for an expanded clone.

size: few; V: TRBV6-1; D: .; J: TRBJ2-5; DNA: TGTGCCAGCAGTTTACGCTCAGATCGAGAGACCCAGTACTTC; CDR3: CASSLRSDRETQYF
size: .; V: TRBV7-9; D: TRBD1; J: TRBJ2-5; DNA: TGTGCCAGCAGCTTACAAGCAGGGGGAATGGAGACCCAGTACTTC; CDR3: CASSLQAGGMETQYF
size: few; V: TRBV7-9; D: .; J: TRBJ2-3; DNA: TGTGCCAGCAGCTTAAAGTTAGGGAACACAGATACGCAGTATTTT; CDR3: CASSLKLGNTDTQYF
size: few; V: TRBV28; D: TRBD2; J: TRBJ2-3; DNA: TGTGCCAGCAGTTGGGACGGGAGGACTAGCACAGATACGCAGTATTTT; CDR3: CASSWDGRTSTDTQYF
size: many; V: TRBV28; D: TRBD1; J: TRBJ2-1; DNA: TGTGCCAGCAGTTCCCCCACAGCAGTTTCCCCCCCTCTGACAGGGTTGGGGAACAATGAGCAGTTCTTC; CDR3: CASSSPTAVSPPLTGLGNNEQFF
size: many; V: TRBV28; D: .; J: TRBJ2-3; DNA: TGTGCCAGCAGCTTTACCAGGCCCTTCACAGATACGCAGTATTTT; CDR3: CASSFTRPFTDTQYF
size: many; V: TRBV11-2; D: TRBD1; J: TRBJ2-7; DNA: TGTGCCAGCAGCTTAGAAGGGACAGGTTTCTACGAGCAGTACTTC; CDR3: CASSLEGTGFYEQYF
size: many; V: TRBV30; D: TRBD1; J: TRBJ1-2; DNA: TGTGCCTGGAGCCCGGGACAGGGAGTCAACTATGGCTACACCTTC; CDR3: CAWSPGQGVNYGYTF
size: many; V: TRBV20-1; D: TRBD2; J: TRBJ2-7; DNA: TGCAGTGCTGGGGGGGTATCTTACGAGCAGTACTTC; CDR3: CSAGGVSYEQYF
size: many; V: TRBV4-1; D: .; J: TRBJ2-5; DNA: TGCGCCAGCAGCCAAGTTCAGTACCAAGAGACCCAGTACTTC; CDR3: CASSQVQYQETQYF
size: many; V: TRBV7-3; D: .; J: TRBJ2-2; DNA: TGTGCCAGCAGCTTAACCGGCAAAACCGGGGAGCTGTTTTTT; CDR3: CASSLTGKTGELFF
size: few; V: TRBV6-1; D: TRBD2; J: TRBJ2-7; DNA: TGTGCCAGCAGTTTTGGCGGGAGGCTCCGTGAGCAGTACTTC; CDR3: CASSFGGRLREQYF
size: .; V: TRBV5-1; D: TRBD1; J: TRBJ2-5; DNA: TGCGCCAGCAGCCAGGGACAGGGGGTAGGAGAGACCCAGTACTTC; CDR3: CASSQGQGVGETQYF
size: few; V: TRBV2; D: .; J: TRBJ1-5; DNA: TGTGCCAGCAGTGCCGGACATAATAGCAATCAGCCCCAGCATTTT; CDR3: CASSAGHNSNQPQHF
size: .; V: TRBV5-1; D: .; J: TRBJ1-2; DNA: TGCGCCAGTCAGCCGGCGTCTAACTATGGCTACACCTTC; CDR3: CASQPASNYGYTF
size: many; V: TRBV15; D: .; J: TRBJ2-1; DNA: TGTGCCACCAGCAGGCTAGCGGAGGGGGATGAGCAGTTCTTC; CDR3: CATSRLAEGDEQFF
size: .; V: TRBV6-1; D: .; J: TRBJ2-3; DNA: TGTGCCAGCAGAGAATACAGGGATAGCACAGATACGCAGTATTTT; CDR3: CASREYRDSTDTQYF
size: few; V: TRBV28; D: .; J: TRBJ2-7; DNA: TGTGCCAGCAGTTTGATCGGGGTCGGCGAGCAGTACTTC; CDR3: CASSLIGVGEQYF